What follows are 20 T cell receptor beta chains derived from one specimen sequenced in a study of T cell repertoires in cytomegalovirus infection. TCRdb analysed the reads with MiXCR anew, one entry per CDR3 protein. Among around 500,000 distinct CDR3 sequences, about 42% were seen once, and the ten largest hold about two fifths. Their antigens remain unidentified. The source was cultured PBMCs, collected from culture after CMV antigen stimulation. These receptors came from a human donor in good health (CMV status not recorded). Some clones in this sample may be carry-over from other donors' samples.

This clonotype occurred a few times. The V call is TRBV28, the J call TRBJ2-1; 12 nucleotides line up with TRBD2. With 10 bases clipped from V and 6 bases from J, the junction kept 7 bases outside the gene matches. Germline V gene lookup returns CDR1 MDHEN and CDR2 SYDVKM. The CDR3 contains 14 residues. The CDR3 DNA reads TGTGCCACTTATCTAGCGGGAGGGCCCAATGAGCAGTTCTTC. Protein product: CATYLAGGPNEQFF.

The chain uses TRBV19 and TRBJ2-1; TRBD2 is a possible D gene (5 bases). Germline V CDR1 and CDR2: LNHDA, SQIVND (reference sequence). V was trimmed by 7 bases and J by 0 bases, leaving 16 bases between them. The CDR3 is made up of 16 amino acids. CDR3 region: CASTTRASSSYNEQFF. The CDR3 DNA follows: TGTGCCAGTACCACGAGGGCCTCAAGCTCCTACAATGAGCAGTTCTTC.

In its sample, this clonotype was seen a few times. This chain's CDR3 is CASSSGGPRNEQFF. CDR3 nucleotide sequence: TGTGCCAGCAGTTCCGGAGGGCCGAGGAATGAGCAGTTCTTC. The rearrangement uses TRBV7-2 and TRBJ2-1, with TRBD2 as a possible D gene (6 bases). The CDR3 length is 14 residues. Trimming left V 6 bases short and J 7 bases short, with 16 bases between. The germline gives CDR1 SGHTA, CDR2 FQGNSA.

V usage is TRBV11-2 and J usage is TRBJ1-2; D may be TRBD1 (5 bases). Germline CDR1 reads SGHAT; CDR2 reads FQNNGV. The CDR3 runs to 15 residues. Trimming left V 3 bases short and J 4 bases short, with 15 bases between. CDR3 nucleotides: TGTGCCAGCAGCTTCGAGGACAAGCCAGGCTATGGCTACACCTTC. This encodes CASSFEDKPGYGYTF. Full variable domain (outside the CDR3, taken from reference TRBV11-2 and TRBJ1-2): EAGVAQSPRYKIIEKRQSVAFWCNPISGHATLYWYQQILGQGPKLLIQFQNNGVVDDSQLPKDRFSAERLKGVDSTLKIQPAKLEDSAVYLCASSFEDKPGYGYTFGSGTRLTVV.

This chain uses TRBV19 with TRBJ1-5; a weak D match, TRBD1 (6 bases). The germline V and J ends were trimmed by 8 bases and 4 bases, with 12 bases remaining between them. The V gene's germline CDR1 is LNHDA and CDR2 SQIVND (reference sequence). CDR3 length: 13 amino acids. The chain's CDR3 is CASHKDRNQPQHF. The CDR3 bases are TGTGCCAGTCACAAGGACAGAAATCAGCCCCAGCATTTT.

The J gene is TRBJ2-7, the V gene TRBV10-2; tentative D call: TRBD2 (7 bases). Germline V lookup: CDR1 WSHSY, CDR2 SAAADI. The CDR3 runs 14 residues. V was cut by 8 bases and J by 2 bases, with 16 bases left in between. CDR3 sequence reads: CASLAGAMTYEQYF. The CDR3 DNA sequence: TGCGCCAGCTTGGCGGGGGCGATGACCTACGAGCAGTACTTC.

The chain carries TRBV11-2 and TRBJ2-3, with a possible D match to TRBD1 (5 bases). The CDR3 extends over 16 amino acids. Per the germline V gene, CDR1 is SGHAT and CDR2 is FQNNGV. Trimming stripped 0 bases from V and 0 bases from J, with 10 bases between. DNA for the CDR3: TGTGCCAGCAGCTTAGATCGGTGGGGCAGCACAGATACGCAGTATTTT. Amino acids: CASSLDRWGSTDTQYF. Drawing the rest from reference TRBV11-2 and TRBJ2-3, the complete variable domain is EAGVAQSPRYKIIEKRQSVAFWCNPISGHATLYWYQQILGQGPKLLIQFQNNGVVDDSQLPKDRFSAERLKGVDSTLKIQPAKLEDSAVYLCASSLDRWGSTDTQYFGPGTRLTVL.

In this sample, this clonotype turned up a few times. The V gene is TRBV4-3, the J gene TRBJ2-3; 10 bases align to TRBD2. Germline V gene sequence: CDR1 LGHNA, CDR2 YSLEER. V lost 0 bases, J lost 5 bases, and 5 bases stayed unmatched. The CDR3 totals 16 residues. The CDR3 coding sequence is TGCGCCAGCAGCCAAGATCGGAGACTAGCGGGAGATACGCAGTATTTT. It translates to CASSQDRRLAGDTQYF.

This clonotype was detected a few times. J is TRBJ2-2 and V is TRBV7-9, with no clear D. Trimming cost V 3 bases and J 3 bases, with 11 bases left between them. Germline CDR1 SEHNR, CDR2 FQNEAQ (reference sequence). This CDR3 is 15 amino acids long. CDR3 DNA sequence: TGTGCCAGCAGCTTCCATAGTCTGTACACCGGGGAGCTGTTTTTT. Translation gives CASSFHSLYTGELFF.

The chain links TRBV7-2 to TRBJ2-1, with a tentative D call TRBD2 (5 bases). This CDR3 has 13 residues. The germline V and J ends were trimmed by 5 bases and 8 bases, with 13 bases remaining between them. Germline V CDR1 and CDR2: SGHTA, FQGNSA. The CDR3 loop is CASSQRSGDEQFF. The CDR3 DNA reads TGTGCCAGCAGCCAGAGGTCCGGGGATGAGCAGTTCTTC.

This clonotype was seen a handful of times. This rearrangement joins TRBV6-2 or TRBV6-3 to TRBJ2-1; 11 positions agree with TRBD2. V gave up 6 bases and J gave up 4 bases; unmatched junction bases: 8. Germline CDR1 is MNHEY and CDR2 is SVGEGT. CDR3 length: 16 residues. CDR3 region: CASRPSGTSGYNEQFF. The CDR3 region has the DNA TGTGCCAGCAGGCCCTCCGGGACTAGCGGTTACAATGAGCAGTTCTTC.

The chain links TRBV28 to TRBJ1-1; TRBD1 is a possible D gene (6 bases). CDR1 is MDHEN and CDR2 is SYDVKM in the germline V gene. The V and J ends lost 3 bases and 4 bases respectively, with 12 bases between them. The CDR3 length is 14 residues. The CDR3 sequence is CASSLRGALTEAFF. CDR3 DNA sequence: TGTGCCAGCAGTTTGCGGGGGGCTCTCACTGAAGCTTTCTTT.

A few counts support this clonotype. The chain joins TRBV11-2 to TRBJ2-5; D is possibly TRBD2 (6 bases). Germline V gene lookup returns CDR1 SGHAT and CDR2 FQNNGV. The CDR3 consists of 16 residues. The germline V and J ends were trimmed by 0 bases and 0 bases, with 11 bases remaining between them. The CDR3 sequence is CASSLEGGPYQETQYF. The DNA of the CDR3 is TGTGCCAGCAGCTTAGAAGGAGGGCCGTACCAAGAGACCCAGTACTTC. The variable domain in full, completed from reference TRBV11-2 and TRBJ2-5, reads EAGVAQSPRYKIIEKRQSVAFWCNPISGHATLYWYQQILGQGPKLLIQFQNNGVVDDSQLPKDRFSAERLKGVDSTLKIQPAKLEDSAVYLCASSLEGGPYQETQYFGPGTRLLVL.

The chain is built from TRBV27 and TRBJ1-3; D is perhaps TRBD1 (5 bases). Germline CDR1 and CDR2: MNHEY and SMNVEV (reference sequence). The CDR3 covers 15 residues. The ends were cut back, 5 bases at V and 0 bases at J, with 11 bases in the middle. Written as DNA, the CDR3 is TGTGCCAGCAGTCCCCAGGGAAACTCTGGAAACACCATATATTTT. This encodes CASSPQGNSGNTIYF.

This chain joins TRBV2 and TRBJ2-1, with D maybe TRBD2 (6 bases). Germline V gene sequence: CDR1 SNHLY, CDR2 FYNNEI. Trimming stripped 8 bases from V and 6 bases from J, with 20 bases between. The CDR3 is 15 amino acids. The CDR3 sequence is CASGGKSSQTNEQFF. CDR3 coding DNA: TGTGCCAGCGGCGGGAAGTCTAGCCAAACCAATGAGCAGTTCTTC.

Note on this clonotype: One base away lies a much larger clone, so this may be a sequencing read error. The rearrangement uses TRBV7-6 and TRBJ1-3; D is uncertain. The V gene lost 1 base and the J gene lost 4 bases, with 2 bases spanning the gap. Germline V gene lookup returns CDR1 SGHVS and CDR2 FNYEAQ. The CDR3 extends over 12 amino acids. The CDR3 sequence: CASSLDGNTIYF. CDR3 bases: TGTGCCAGCAGCTTAGACGGAAACACCATATATTTT.

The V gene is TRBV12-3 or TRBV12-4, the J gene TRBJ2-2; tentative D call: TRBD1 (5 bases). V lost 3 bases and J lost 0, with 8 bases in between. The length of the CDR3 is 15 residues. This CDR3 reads CASSFRRANTGELFF. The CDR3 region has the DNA TGTGCCAGCAGTTTTCGCAGGGCGAACACCGGGGAGCTGTTTTTT.

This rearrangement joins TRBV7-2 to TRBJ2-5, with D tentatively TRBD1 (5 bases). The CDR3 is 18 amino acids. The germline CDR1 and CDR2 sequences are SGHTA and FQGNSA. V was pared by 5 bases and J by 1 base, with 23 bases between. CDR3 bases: TGTGCCAGCAGCCTACACCCCAAGGGGCGAGATGGCCAAGAGACCCAGTACTTC. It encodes CASSLHPKGRDGQETQYF.

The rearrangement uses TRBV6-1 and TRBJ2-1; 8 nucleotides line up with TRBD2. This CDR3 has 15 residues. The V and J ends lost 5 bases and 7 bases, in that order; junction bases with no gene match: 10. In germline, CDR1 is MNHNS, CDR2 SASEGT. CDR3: CASSHFTSGNNEQFF. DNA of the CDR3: TGTGCCAGCAGTCACTTTACTAGCGGCAATAATGAGCAGTTCTTC.

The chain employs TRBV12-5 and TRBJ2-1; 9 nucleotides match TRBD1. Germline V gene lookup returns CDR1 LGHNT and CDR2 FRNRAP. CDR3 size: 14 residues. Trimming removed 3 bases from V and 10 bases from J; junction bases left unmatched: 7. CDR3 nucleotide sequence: TGTGCTAGTGGTTTTCGGACAGGGGTCTCCGAGCAGTTCTTC. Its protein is CASGFRTGVSEQFF.